Below are 20 T cell receptor beta chains sequenced from a single sample in a study of cytomegalovirus exposure and HLA in healthy donors. The PCR was carried out with 60 Vbeta primers and 13 Jbeta primers. The protocol was immunoSEQ multiplex PCR, while the TCRdb copy is restricted to in-frame clones and leaves out a portion. The profile shows roughly 160,000 clones, around 85% of them singletons. What was sequenced was PBMCs. The receptors here all came from a man aged 40-49 years in good health and CMV-seronegative.

J is TRBJ2-1 and V is TRBV6-5; 11 bases align to TRBD2. CDR3 length equals 15 residues. Germline V gene data show CDR1 as MNHEY and CDR2 as SVGAGI. The V segment lost 6 bases and the J segment 6 bases; nucleotides outside the gene matches: 7. The CDR3 spells CASSFLAGGGNEQFF. CDR3 nucleotides: TGTGCCAGCAGCTTTCTAGCGGGGGGAGGCAATGAGCAGTTCTTC.

About this clone itself: One end of the junction fails to match germline, which may point to a read error. This chain links TRBV7-9 with TRBJ2-5; 9 bases are a match to TRBD2. Germline CDR1 SEHNR, CDR2 FQNEAQ (reference sequence). The CDR3 loop spans 17 amino acids. In nucleotides, the CDR3 is TGTTCCAGCAGCGATGCCCAGCGGGGGGAGTACCAAGAGACCCAGTACTTC. Residues: CSSSDAQRGEYQETQYF.

The table lists this clone with a count of one. The V and J genes are TRBV5-6 and TRBJ2-7; TRBD1 is a possible D gene (5 bases). The V gene lost 1 base and the J gene lost 3 bases, with 14 bases spanning the gap. There are 15 residues in the CDR3. The germline gives CDR1 SGHDT, CDR2 YYEEEE. The CDR3 nucleotides read TGTGCCAGCAGCTTGCGTCGCCCAGGGAACTACGAGCAGTACTTC. Residues: CASSLRRPGNYEQYF. The full variable domain, completed using reference TRBV5-6 and TRBJ2-7, is DAGVTQSPTHLIKTRGQQVTLRCSPKSGHDTVSWYQQALGQGPQFIFQYYEEEERQRGNFPDRFSGHQFPNYSSELNVNALLLGDSALYLCASSLRRPGNYEQYFGPGTRLTVT.

V and J are TRBV12-5 and TRBJ1-1, with D perhaps TRBD1 (5 bases). CDR3 length: 12 residues. Germline assignment: CDR1 LGHNT and CDR2 FRNRAP. V lost 4 bases and J lost 8, with 11 bases in between. The CDR3: CASGYDRTEAFF. CDR3 DNA sequence: TGTGCTAGTGGTTACGACCGGACAGAAGCTTTCTTT.

This chain links TRBV5-4 with TRBJ2-1, with 8 bases matching TRBD1. CDR1 is SGHNT and CDR2 is YYREEE in the germline V gene (reference sequence). This CDR3 is built from 15 residues. Trimming at V came to 1 base and at J to 4 bases, leaving 4 bases not matched to a gene. CDR3 sequence: CASSLFTGGYNEQFF. The CDR3 nucleotides are TGTGCCAGCAGCTTGTTTACAGGGGGGTACAATGAGCAGTTCTTC.

The rearrangement links TRBV6-1 to TRBJ1-6; 8 bases are a match to TRBD1. CDR1 is MNHNS, CDR2 SASEGT, per germline. This CDR3 comprises 15 residues. The V gene end was trimmed by 6 bases and the J gene end by 8 bases; junction bases not matched to a gene: 9. The CDR3 protein is CASRGRGRFDSPLHF. CDR3 nucleotides: TGTGCCAGCAGGGGCAGGGGGCGCTTTGATTCACCCCTCCACTTT.

The chain uses TRBV12-5 and TRBJ2-5; 7 bases agree with TRBD2. The CDR3 has 15 amino acids. CDR1 is LGHNT, CDR2 FRNRAP, per germline. J gave up 2 bases and V 4 bases, and 7 bases lay outside the gene matches. CDR3 protein: CASGYRGGDQETQYF. The CDR3 nucleotides are TGTGCTAGTGGTTACCGCGGGGGAGATCAAGAGACCCAGTACTTC.

The rearrangement joins TRBV11-2 to TRBJ2-3, with D maybe TRBD2 (5 bases). CDR3 size: 14 residues. Trimming pared 5 bases from V and 2 bases from J, leaving 11 bases between. Germline loops: CDR1 SGHAT, CDR2 FQNNGV. As DNA, the CDR3 is TGTGCCAGCAGCCCCCCCGGGAACACAGATACGCAGTATTTT. It yields the protein CASSPPGNTDTQYF.

This sequence joins TRBV18 and TRBJ1-5; D not certain. This CDR3 has 14 residues. The V and J ends lost 3 bases and 3 bases respectively, with 9 bases between them. The germline gives CDR1 KGHSH, CDR2 LQKENI. The CDR3 sequence is CASSPAGSNQPQHF. CDR3 DNA: TGTGCCAGCTCACCCGCAGGATCCAATCAGCCCCAGCATTTT.

This clone has a single count. The rearrangement joins TRBV30 to TRBJ1-1; D possibly corresponds to TRBD1 (6 bases). This CDR3 comprises 14 residues. The germline gives CDR1 GTSNPN, CDR2 SVGIG (reference sequence). The V and J ends lost 2 bases and 1 base respectively, with 11 bases between them. The CDR3 region is CAWSKGGGNTEAFF. The CDR3 DNA is TGTGCCTGGAGTAAGGGAGGGGGGAACACTGAAGCTTTCTTT.

The chain combines TRBV7-2 with TRBJ1-1; 7 nucleotides match TRBD1. Germline assignment: CDR1 SGHTA and CDR2 FQGNSA. V lost 5 bases and J lost 2; bases outside the gene matches: 11. The CDR3 is 16 residues long. The CDR3: CASSLITGVYNTEAFF. The CDR3 bases are TGTGCCAGCAGCCTCATTACAGGGGTCTATAACACTGAAGCTTTCTTT.

The table lists this clone with a few counts. The chain recombines TRBV6-5 with TRBJ1-4; TRBD1 aligns across 8 bases. V lost 4 bases, J lost 7 bases, and 5 bases stayed unmatched. Germline CDR1 is MNHEY and CDR2 is SVGAGI. This CDR3 has 14 amino acids. CDR3: CASSLQGGGEKLFF. In nucleotides, the CDR3 is TGTGCCAGCAGTTTACAGGGGGGGGGTGAAAAACTGTTTTTT.

The chain is built from TRBV6-4 and TRBJ1-4; D is unresolved. V gave up 2 bases and J gave up 7 bases, with 17 bases separating them. CDR1 MRHNA and CDR2 SNTAGT come from the germline V gene. This CDR3 is 16 amino acids long. CDR3 in amino acids: CASSDDGRKRIEKLFF. The DNA of the CDR3 is TGTGCCAGCAGTGACGACGGTCGGAAGAGGATTGAAAAACTGTTTTTT.

The J gene is TRBJ1-1, the V gene TRBV27; D remains ambiguous. CDR1 is MNHEY and CDR2 is SMNVEV in the germline V gene (reference sequence). V was shortened by 2 bases and J by 10 bases, with 14 bases between the two germline ends. CDR3 length: 13 residues. In DNA form, the CDR3 reads TGTGCCAGCAGTTTAGAGGTCGGGTATGGAGCTTTCTTT. This encodes CASSLEVGYGAFF.

J is TRBJ2-7 and V is TRBV28; D possibly corresponds to TRBD2 (5 bases). The germline V gene has CDR1 MDHEN and CDR2 SYDVKM. This CDR3 is 13 amino acids long. Trimming took 5 bases from V and 0 from J, leaving 8 bases between them. CDR3 protein: CASSPRDSYEQYF. CDR3 DNA sequence: TGTGCCAGCAGTCCCCGGGACTCCTACGAGCAGTACTTC. Full variable domain (outside the CDR3, taken from reference TRBV28 and TRBJ2-7): DVKVTQSSRYLVKRTGEKVFLECVQDMDHENMFWYRQDPGLGLRLIYFSYDVKMKEKGDIPEGYSVSREKKERFSLILESASTNQTSMYLCASSPRDSYEQYFGPGTRLTVT.

The chain has TRBV5-1 and TRBJ2-5, with D hard to call. Looked up from germline, CDR1 is SGHRS and CDR2 is YFSETQ. V lost 1 base to trimming and J lost 3 bases, with 7 bases between them. The CDR3 consists of 13 residues. The CDR3 is CASSLTDKETQYF. The DNA of the CDR3 is TGCGCCAGCAGCTTGACTGATAAAGAGACCCAGTACTTC.

The gene calls are TRBV5-4 and TRBJ1-4; D is possibly TRBD1 (6 bases). CDR1 and CDR2 (germline): SGHNT, YYREEE (reference sequence). V shed 3 bases and J shed 5 bases, with 14 bases lying between them. The length of the CDR3 is 15 residues. For the CDR3, the DNA is TGTGCCAGCAGCTCCCGGACAGAATTCAATGAAAAACTGTTTTTT. Translating gives CASSSRTEFNEKLFF.

The table lists this clone with a count of one. The chain joins TRBV13 to TRBJ2-3; possible D gene TRBD2, 6 bases. V was shortened by 0 bases and J by 4 bases, with 11 bases between the two germline ends. The CDR3 contains 15 residues. CDR1 is PRHDT and CDR2 is FYEKMQ in the germline V gene (reference sequence). This CDR3 reads CASSLGTGGADTQYF. The CDR3 DNA reads as TGTGCCAGCAGCTTAGGAACCGGAGGGGCAGATACGCAGTATTTT.

About this clone itself: Other nucleotide sequences from this sample produce the same CDR3. J is TRBJ2-6 and V is TRBV6-5; D possibly corresponds to TRBD1 (6 bases). Germline V gene sequence: CDR1 MNHEY, CDR2 SVGAGI. This CDR3 contains 15 residues. V was trimmed by 2 bases and J by 2 bases, leaving 7 bases between them. The CDR3 sequence is CASSYEGAGANVLTF. The CDR3 DNA reads TGTGCCAGCAGTTACGAGGGGGCTGGGGCCAACGTCCTGACTTTC.

This clone showed up just a few times. CDR3 loop: CASSLERGVGEQFF. DNA for the CDR3: TGCGCCAGCAGCTTGGAGCGGGGGGTCGGTGAGCAGTTCTTC. This chain uses TRBV5-1 with TRBJ2-1, with 9 bases that match TRBD2. The germline V gene has CDR1 SGHRS and CDR2 YFSETQ. The CDR3 totals 14 residues. With 0 bases clipped from V and 9 bases from J, the junction kept 4 bases outside the gene matches.